This T cell receptor (beta chain) appears in the sequencing data of a study of cytomegalovirus exposure and HLA in healthy donors. In regard to this clone: Its antigen is still unknown.

Overall study findings and caveats: A list of 150 to 200 TCR beta chains associated with cytomegalovirus was given. Rare sequences made up most TCRs, while some public TCRs were found in many donors.

TCRdb's copy holds only in-frame clones and misses some; the assay was immunoSEQ multiplex PCR. Of approximately 240,000 clones in the sample, approximately 90% are singletons; the top ten hold more than 1%. CDR3 length: 15 residues. Trimming took 2 bases from V and 6 from J, leaving 14 bases between them. The V gene's germline CDR1 is SGHTA and CDR2 FQGNSA. This TCR was recovered from a woman aged 18-29 years in good health and CMV-seronegative. J is TRBJ1-5 and V is TRBV7-2; D perhaps matches TRBD1 (6 bases). Sequenced sample: PBMCs. CDR3 nucleotides: TGTGCCAGCAGCTTAATAAAGGGGGTGGGTCAGCCCCAGCATTTT. Protein sequence: CASSLIKGVGQPQHF.